This entry lists 26 T cell receptor beta chains sequenced from one sample in a study of T-cell reconstitution after alpha-beta-depleted transplantation in children (dated by TCRdb to 2015 to 2016). Library generation was performed with PCR. This sample was sequenced with an Illumina HiSeq 2500. To normalize quantification of the TCRbeta repertoire, the TCR libraries were built with molecular barcoding that relied on unique molecular identifiers. The public reads were reprocessed in TCRdb via fastp at Q25 and MiXCR, keeping in-frame beta chains. Each entry is one CDR3 protein sequence, shown with its most common DNA and genes. In all, the sample holds over 100,000 distinct CDR3 sequences, and about 6% of those were seen once. The top ten hold around 5.6% of the sample. The time point label for this specimen denotes: day 60 (about 2 months) after transplantation. The treatment or condition label, as the study defines it: allogeneic hematopoietic cell transplantation with graft depleted of TCRalphabeta T cells and CD19 B cells.

Material: PBMCs, mostly from graft donor cells, obtained 60 days after TCRalphabeta/CD19-depleted stem cell transplant. All receptors derive from a female patient between 2 and 15 years old who had a stem cell transplant for Fanconi anemia, so the T cells may come from the graft donor.

V gene TRBV19 combines with J gene TRBJ2-4; the match to TRBD2 covers 9 bases. V lost 5 bases to trimming and J lost 2 bases; unmatched junction nucleotides: 7. This CDR3 spans 16 amino acids. Germline V lookup: CDR1 LNHDA, CDR2 SQIVND (reference sequence). CDR3 amino acids: CASSPPAGGPKNIQYF. The DNA of the CDR3 is TGTGCCAGTAGTCCCCCAGCGGGAGGCCCCAAAAACATTCAGTACTTC.

The sample holds a few counts of this clonotype. The rearrangement links TRBV25-1 to TRBJ1-2, with a tentative D call TRBD1 (5 bases). Germline CDR1 MGHDK, CDR2 SYGVNS. The CDR3 has 11 residues. V was pared by 8 bases and J by 8 bases, with 12 bases between. CDR3 residues: CASQTVGGYTF. The CDR3 region has the DNA TGTGCCAGCCAGACAGTAGGAGGCTACACCTTC.

This clonotype was seen a handful of times. The gene calls are TRBV10-1 and TRBJ2-1, with TRBD2 matching 7 bases. V lost 4 bases and J lost 4; bases outside the gene matches: 1. This CDR3 spans 13 amino acids. In germline, CDR1 is WNHNN, CDR2 SYGVQD (reference sequence). The CDR3 sequence: CASSVGGYNEQFF. The DNA for the CDR3 is TGCGCCAGCAGTGTGGGGGGGTACAATGAGCAGTTCTTC.

This clonotype was found a few times. The chain employs TRBV30 and TRBJ2-2; a weak D match, TRBD1 (6 bases). With 2 bases removed from V and 5 bases from J, the gap between germline ends came to 15 bases. This CDR3 has 15 residues. The germline V gene has CDR1 GTSNPN and CDR2 SVGIG (reference sequence). Here the CDR3 DNA reads TGTGCCTGGAGTTTCACAGGGCTGAGGACCGGGGAGCTGTTTTTT. As protein: CAWSFTGLRTGELFF.

The sample holds many counts of this clonotype. J is TRBJ1-4 and V is TRBV28, with unresolved D. CDR1 MDHEN and CDR2 SYDVKM come from the germline V gene. Trimming left V 2 bases short and J 7 bases short, with 20 bases between. The CDR3 is 17 amino acids. Here the CDR3 reads CASSLIADHLGGEKLFF. The CDR3 DNA reads as TGTGCCAGCAGTTTAATTGCGGACCATCTGGGAGGTGAAAAACTGTTTTTT.

This clonotype was picked up many times. The chain uses TRBV24-1 and TRBJ2-5; weak D call: TRBD2 (6 bases). This CDR3 has 16 amino acids. Trimming pared 4 bases from V and 5 bases from J, leaving 19 bases between. Germline V CDR1 and CDR2: KGHDR, SFDVKD. Here the CDR3 DNA reads TGTGCCACCAGTGAACCTACTACGGCGGGGACGGAGACCCAGTACTTC. Protein: CATSEPTTAGTETQYF.

The table lists this clonotype with many counts. The chain has TRBV20-1 and TRBJ2-7; D is unresolved. Germline lookup yields CDR1 DFQATT and CDR2 SNEGSKA (reference sequence). The CDR3 runs to 16 residues. Trimming pared 0 bases from V and 5 bases from J, leaving 20 bases between. CDR3 in amino acids: CSARDLLSAPIHEQYF. The DNA of the CDR3 is TGCAGTGCTAGAGATCTATTGTCGGCCCCTATCCACGAGCAGTACTTC.

This clonotype was counted a few times. The chain is built from TRBV20-1 and TRBJ2-7; 16 bases are a match to TRBD2. Germline V gene sequence: CDR1 DFQATT, CDR2 SNEGSKA (reference sequence). This CDR3 spans 19 amino acids. V gave up 3 bases and J gave up 5 bases; unmatched junction bases: 16. For the CDR3, the DNA is TGCAGTGCTAGGCCTCCAACCGGGACTAGCGGGAGGGCCATCCACGAGCAGTACTTC. Translation: CSARPPTGTSGRAIHEQYF.

This clonotype was counted ten times or more. The chain carries TRBV28 and TRBJ1-1; a possible D gene is TRBD1 (5 bases). The CDR3 has 14 residues. Trimming left V 5 bases short and J 4 bases short, with 14 bases between. The germline gives CDR1 MDHEN, CDR2 SYDVKM. CDR3 nucleotides: TGTGCCAGCAGTACCACCTCTAGGGGCACTGAAGCTTTCTTT. Translation gives CASSTTSRGTEAFF.

The rearrangement links TRBV4-1 to TRBJ1-3; D call uncertain. The germline V gene has CDR1 MGHRA and CDR2 YSYEKL. V gave up 2 bases and J gave up 0 bases, with 2 bases separating them. The CDR3 runs 13 residues. CDR3 loop: CASSQSSGNTIYF. CDR3 sequence (DNA): TGCGCCAGCAGCCAAAGCTCTGGAAACACCATATATTTT.

J is TRBJ2-1 and V is TRBV11-1; 9 bases agree with TRBD1. CDR3 length: 18 amino acids. Losses at the gene ends were 4 bases for V and 1 base for J; bases not matched to a gene: 11. Germline loops: CDR1 SGHAT, CDR2 FQDESV (reference sequence). In DNA form, the CDR3 reads TGTGCCAGCAGCTCACTTGGGGACAGGGCGAGTTCCTACAATGAGCAGTTCTTC. Translated, it gives CASSSLGDRASSYNEQFF.

This clonotype showed up many times. The CDR3 bases are TGTGCCAGCAGTTTTGAGACAGGGGTAGGTGGCTACACCTTC. Translated: CASSFETGVGGYTF. The gene calls are TRBV28 and TRBJ1-2, with TRBD1 matching over 8 bases. The V gene's germline CDR1 is MDHEN and CDR2 SYDVKM. Germline trimming cut 3 bases from V and 7 bases from J; bases unmatched to any gene: 7. CDR3 length: 14 amino acids.

This clonotype showed up many times. This chain joins TRBV12-3 or TRBV12-4 and TRBJ2-7; tentatively, D is TRBD2 (5 bases). V was cut by 5 bases and J by 3 bases, with 14 bases left in between. The CDR3 runs 14 residues. The DNA of the CDR3 is TGTGCCAGCAGTCCACGGACTGACAACTACGAGCAGTACTTC. Translation gives CASSPRTDNYEQYF.

The rearrangement joins TRBV28 to TRBJ2-7, with 8 bases matching TRBD1. V was clipped by 5 bases and J by 4 bases; unmatched bases: 10. The CDR3 is 15 residues long. Germline lookup yields CDR1 MDHEN and CDR2 SYDVKM. This chain's CDR3 is CASSPSGQGSYEQYF. The CDR3 DNA reads as TGTGCCAGCAGTCCCTCAGGACAGGGTTCGTACGAGCAGTACTTC.

This clonotype came up many times. This chain's CDR3 is CASSQRGLAGEDTQYF. The CDR3 DNA reads TGTGCCAGCAGCCAACGGGGACTAGCGGGAGAAGATACGCAGTATTTT. This chain uses TRBV4-2 with TRBJ2-3, with 14 nucleotides matching TRBD2. CDR1 LGHNA and CDR2 YNFKEQ come from the germline V gene. The CDR3 sequence is 16 residues long. V shed 2 bases, J shed 5 bases, and the junction held 3 bases outside the gene matches.

The rearrangement joins TRBV10-3 to TRBJ1-6; TRBD1 aligns across 10 bases. V lost 6 bases, J lost 5 bases, and 4 bases stayed unmatched. The V gene's germline CDR1 is ENHRY and CDR2 SYGVKD. The CDR3 has 15 residues. CDR3 sequence (DNA): TGTGCCATCAGGGCGGGACAGGGGAATAATTCACCCCTCCACTTT. Translating it yields CAIRAGQGNNSPLHF.

Turning to this clonotype: A much larger clone differs by one base, so this may be a read error. The chain joins TRBV20-1 to TRBJ2-3; TRBD1 matches at 7 bases. The J call is uncertain, as TRBJ1-5 better fits the DNA end. The CDR3 consists of 12 residues. The germline gives CDR1 DFQATT, CDR2 SNEGSKA (reference sequence). The CDR3 region is CSAREGADTQHF. CDR3 nucleotide sequence: TGCAGTGCTAGGGAGGGGGCAGATACGCAGCATTTT.

This clonotype was seen many times. The chain employs TRBV9 and TRBJ2-3; D may be TRBD1 (6 bases). Looked up from germline, CDR1 is SGDLS and CDR2 is YYNGEE. Trimming took 3 bases from V and 0 from J, leaving 17 bases between them. The CDR3 covers 17 residues. In nucleotides, the CDR3 is TGTGCCAGCAGCGCTATAAAACAGGGTGAGAGCACAGATACGCAGTATTTT. As protein: CASSAIKQGESTDTQYF.

V gene TRBV12-3 or TRBV12-4 combines with J gene TRBJ1-3; possibly TRBD1 for D (6 bases). V lost 2 bases to trimming and J lost 4 bases, with 12 bases between them. CDR3 size: 15 residues. CDR3 sequence reads: CASSLFRDKGNTIYF. In nucleotides, the CDR3 is TGTGCCAGCAGTTTATTTCGGGACAAGGGAAACACCATATATTTT.

This clonotype was counted ten times or more. The V gene is TRBV7-6, the J gene TRBJ2-2; 8 bases line up with TRBD2. Germline-derived CDR1 and CDR2 are SGHVS and FNYEAQ. This CDR3 spans 16 amino acids. The J segment lost 3 bases and the V segment lost 6 bases, leaving 9 bases of the junction unmatched. CDR3 DNA: TGTGCCAGCAGACGGGTCGGGGGGGTGGACACCGGGGAGCTGTTTTTT. It yields the protein CASRRVGGVDTGELFF. Looking up the rest from reference TRBV7-6 and TRBJ2-2 gives the full variable domain: GAGVSQSPRYKVTKRGQDVALRCDPISGHVSLYWYRQALGQGPEFLTYFNYEAQQDKSGLPNDRFSAERPEGSISTLTIQRTEQRDSAMYRCASRRVGGVDTGELFFGEGSRLTVL.

The rearrangement links TRBV12-3 or TRBV12-4 to TRBJ2-3, with 8 positions matching TRBD2. V shed 4 bases, J shed 4 bases, and the junction held 7 bases outside the gene matches. CDR3 length equals 15 residues. CDR3 DNA: TGTGCCAGCAGTTACCTCGGGAGGGCCCCAGATACGCAGTATTTT. Translating gives CASSYLGRAPDTQYF.

The CDR3 here is CSARDRGGSPLHF. The DNA of the CDR3 is TGCAGTGCTAGGGACAGGGGCGGTTCACCCCTCCACTTT. V is TRBV20-1 and J is TRBJ1-6, with TRBD1 matching 9 bases. The CDR3 is 13 residues long. Germline V gene lookup returns CDR1 DFQATT and CDR2 SNEGSKA (reference sequence). The V and J ends lost 3 bases and 9 bases, in that order; junction bases with no gene match: 3.

This clonotype was counted a few times. V usage is TRBV9 and J usage is TRBJ2-1, with TRBD2 matching 7 bases. Per the germline V gene, CDR1 is SGDLS and CDR2 is YYNGEE. Trimming took 0 bases from V and 0 from J; bases not matched to a gene: 3. This CDR3 has 16 residues. CDR3 nucleotide sequence: TGTGCCAGCAGCGTAGTGGAGCGGGGCTCCTACAATGAGCAGTTCTTC. Its protein product is CASSVVERGSYNEQFF.

The sample holds a few counts of this clonotype. CDR3 in DNA: TGCAGTGCTACAAGACCCGGGACTTCTGGTTTCATTCAGTACTTC. Amino acids: CSATRPGTSGFIQYF. The genes are TRBV20-1 and TRBJ2-4; weak D call: TRBD2 (6 bases). From germline, CDR1 is DFQATT and CDR2 SNEGSKA (reference sequence). The CDR3 runs 15 residues. Between the trimmed V and J ends, which lost 4 bases and 9 bases, there was a span of 22 bases.

The chain carries TRBV7-3 and TRBJ1-2; 7 bases match TRBD1. V dropped 4 bases and J dropped 5; count of bases not matched to a gene: 4. The CDR3 has 13 residues. CDR1 SGHTA and CDR2 FQGTGA come from the germline V gene. The CDR3 DNA sequence: TGTGCCAGCAGCTCATCAGGGGGGTATGGCTACACCTTC. Translating gives CASSSSGGYGYTF.

This clonotype occurred many times. The rearrangement joins TRBV3-1 to TRBJ1-1; TRBD1 is a possible D gene (5 bases). This CDR3 contains 14 residues. Germline CDR1 is LGHDT and CDR2 is YNNKEL (reference sequence). Trimming took off 1 base at V and 6 bases at J, with 12 bases between the two ends. The CDR3 sequence is CASSQGRRGAEAFF. CDR3 coding DNA: TGTGCCAGCAGCCAAGGTCGAAGGGGTGCTGAAGCTTTCTTT.